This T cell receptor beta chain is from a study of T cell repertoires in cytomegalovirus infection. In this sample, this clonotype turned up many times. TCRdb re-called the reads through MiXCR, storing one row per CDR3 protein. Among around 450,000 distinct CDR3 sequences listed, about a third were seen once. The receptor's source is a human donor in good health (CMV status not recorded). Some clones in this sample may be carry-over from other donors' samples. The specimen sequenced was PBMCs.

CDR3 DNA: TGTGCCAGCAGCCCTTCGCTGGGGAGTAATCAGCCCCAGCATTTT. It codes for CASSPSLGSNQPQHF. The chain carries TRBV7-2 and TRBJ1-5, with D unclear. In germline, CDR1 is SGHTA, CDR2 FQGNSA. The CDR3 has 15 residues. Trimming pared 5 bases from V and 4 bases from J, leaving 15 bases between.